This T cell receptor beta chain was recorded in a study of T-cell reconstitution after alpha-beta-depleted transplantation in children. Findings and limits, study-wide: Alpha-beta T cells about two months after transplant reportedly derived from several hundred expanded graft clones. Surviving recipient T cells and thymic progenitors accounted for the high day-60 TCRbeta diversity observed in some patients. Most T-cell counts and diversity one year after the transplant came from T cells that were newly produced.

The table lists this clonotype with many counts. Antigen specificity is unknown. Unique molecular identifiers tagged the TCRbeta library. TCRdb called the PCR reads again in MiXCR, with one record for every CDR3 protein. The sample contains about 300,000 distinct CDR3 sequences, roughly a tenth of which appear only once. Germline-derived CDR1 and CDR2 are SQVTM and ANQGSEA. There are 16 residues in the CDR3. The ends lost 4 bases at V and 0 bases at J; junction bases unmatched: 6. The V and J genes are TRBV29-1 and TRBJ2-1; 10 bases align to TRBD2. The input for sequencing was PBMCs, taken before TCRalphabeta/CD19-depleted stem cell transplant. The sequence was collected from a boy in the first two years of life with acute myeloid leukemia, due to receive a stem cell transplant. The CDR3 here is CSVALAGADSYNEQFF. The CDR3 nucleotides read TGCAGCGTTGCCCTAGCGGGAGCCGACTCCTACAATGAGCAGTTCTTC.